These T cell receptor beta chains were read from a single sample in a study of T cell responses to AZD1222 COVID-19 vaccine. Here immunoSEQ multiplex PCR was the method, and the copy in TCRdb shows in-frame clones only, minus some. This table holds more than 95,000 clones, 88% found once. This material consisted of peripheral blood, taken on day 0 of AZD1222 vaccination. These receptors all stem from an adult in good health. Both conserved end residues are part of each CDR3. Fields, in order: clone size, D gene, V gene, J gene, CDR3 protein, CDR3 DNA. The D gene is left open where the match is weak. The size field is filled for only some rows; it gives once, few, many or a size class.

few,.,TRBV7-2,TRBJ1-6,CASSLAGGTYNSPLHF,TGTGCCAGCAGCTTAGCGGGGGGCACCTATAATTCACCCCTCCACTTT
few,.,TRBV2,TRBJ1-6,CASSELGEVGSPLHF,TGTGCCAGCAGTGAATTGGGGGAGGTCGGCTCACCCCTCCACTTT
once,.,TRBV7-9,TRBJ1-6,CASSLEQASNSPLHF,TGTGCCAGCAGCTTAGAACAGGCGTCGAATTCACCCCTCCACTTT
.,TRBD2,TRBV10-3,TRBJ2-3,CAISEPTSGSTDTQYF,TGTGCCATCAGTGAGCCGACTAGCGGGAGCACAGATACGCAGTATTTT
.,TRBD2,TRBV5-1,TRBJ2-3,CASRLAGNTDTQYF,TGCGCCAGCAGACTAGCGGGGAACACAGATACGCAGTATTTT
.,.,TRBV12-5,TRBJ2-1,CASGQNPTTYNEQFF,TGTGCTAGTGGTCAAAATCCTACGACCTACAATGAGCAGTTCTTC
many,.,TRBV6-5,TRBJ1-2,CASSYLGGRYSYGYTF,TGTGCCAGCAGTTACCTGGGGGGGCGGTACAGCTATGGCTACACCTTC
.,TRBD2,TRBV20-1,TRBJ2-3,CSAGVAGGRNTQYF,TGCAGTGCTGGTGTAGCGGGGGGACGGAATACGCAGTATTTT
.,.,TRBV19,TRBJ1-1,CASSMYADMMNTEAFF,TGTGCCAGTAGTATGTATGCGGACATGATGAACACTGAAGCTTTCTTT
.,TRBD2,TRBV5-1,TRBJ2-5,CASSLDPGLQNQETQYF,TGCGCCAGCAGCTTGGATCCGGGACTACAGAACCAAGAGACCCAGTACTTC
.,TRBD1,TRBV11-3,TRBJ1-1,CASSRTGVSEAFF,TGTGCCAGCAGCCGTACAGGGGTCAGTGAAGCTTTCTTT
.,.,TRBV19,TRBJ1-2,CASSFGGEAGGYTF,TGTGCCAGTAGTTTCGGTGGGGAGGCCGGAGGCTACACCTTC
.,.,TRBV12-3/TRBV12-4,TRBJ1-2,CASSLGLGYGYTF,TGTGCCAGCAGTTTGGGTCTGGGCTATGGCTACACCTTC
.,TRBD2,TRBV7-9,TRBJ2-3,CASRSAGTSGRTDTQYF,TGTGCCAGCAGGTCGGCCGGGACTAGCGGACGCACAGATACGCAGTATTTT
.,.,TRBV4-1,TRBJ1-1,CASSRLAAGMGAFF,TGCGCCAGCAGCCGTCTGGCGGCAGGCATGGGAGCTTTCTTT
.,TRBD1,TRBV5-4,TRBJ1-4,CASSLGGQGDEKLFF,TGTGCCAGCAGCTTGGGAGGACAGGGTGACGAAAAACTGTTTTTT
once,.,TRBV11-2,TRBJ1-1,CASSSYGGRAFF,TGTGCCAGCAGCTCTTACGGGGGGAGGGCTTTCTTT
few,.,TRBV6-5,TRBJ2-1,CASSLDSSRNEQFF,TGTGCCAGCAGTCTAGACAGTAGTCGCAATGAGCAGTTCTTC
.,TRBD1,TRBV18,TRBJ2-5,CASSKGQGTETQYF,TGTGCCAGCTCAAAGGGACAGGGGACAGAGACCCAGTACTTC
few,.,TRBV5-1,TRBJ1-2,CASSLGGLDLSYTF,TGCGCCAGCAGCTTGGGGGGTCTGGACTTGAGCTACACCTTC
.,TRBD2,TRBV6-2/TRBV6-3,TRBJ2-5,CASSPGTSGPRDGQYF,TGTGCCAGCAGTCCCGGGACTAGCGGGCCAAGAGACGGCCAGTACTTC
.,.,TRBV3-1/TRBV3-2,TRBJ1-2,CASSRQTDGYTF,TGTGCCAGCAGCCGACAGACAGATGGCTACACCTTC
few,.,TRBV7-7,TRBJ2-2,CASSLASRPVGTGELFF,TGTGCCAGCAGCTTAGCGAGTCGTCCCGTCGGGACCGGGGAGCTGTTTTTT
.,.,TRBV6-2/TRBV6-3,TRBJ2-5,CASSSGGLVETQYF,TGTGCCAGCAGTTCCGGGGGTTTAGTGGAGACCCAGTACTTC
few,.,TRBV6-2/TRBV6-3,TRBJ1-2,CASSYPDSDYGYTF,TGTGCCAGCAGTTACCCGGACTCGGACTATGGCTACACCTTC
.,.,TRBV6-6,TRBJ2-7,CASSLENYEQYF,TGTGCCAGCAGTTTGGAAAACTACGAGCAGTACTTC
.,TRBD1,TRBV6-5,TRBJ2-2,CASRVTGANTGELFF,TGTGCCAGCAGGGTGACAGGGGCGAACACCGGGGAGCTGTTTTTT
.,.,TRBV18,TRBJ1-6,CASSPMTNVRANSPLHF,TGTGCCAGCTCACCTATGACAAACGTCCGGGCTAATTCACCCCTCCACTTT
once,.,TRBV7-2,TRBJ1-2,CASSLLTGIYGYTF,TGTGCCAGCAGCCTTCTGACAGGTATCTATGGCTACACCTTC
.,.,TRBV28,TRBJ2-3,CASSLGRIRTDTQYF,TGTGCCAGCAGTTTAGGGAGGATTAGAACAGATACGCAGTATTTT
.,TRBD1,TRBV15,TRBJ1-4,CATSADRASNEKLFF,TGTGCCACCAGCGCGGACAGGGCTTCTAATGAAAAACTGTTTTTT
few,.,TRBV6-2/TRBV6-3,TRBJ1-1,CASSYRREGEAFF,TGTGCCAGCAGTTACCGCCGGGAGGGTGAAGCTTTCTTT
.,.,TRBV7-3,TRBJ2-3,CASSLFSSTDTQYF,TGTGCCAGCAGCTTATTTTCTAGTACGGATACGCAGTATTTT
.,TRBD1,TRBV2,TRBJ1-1,CASIRDRGHNTEAFF,TGTGCCAGCATACGGGACAGGGGCCATAACACTGAAGCTTTCTTT
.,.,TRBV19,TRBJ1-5,CASSRGPNSNQPQHF,TGTGCCAGTAGTAGAGGACCGAATAGCAATCAGCCCCAGCATTTT
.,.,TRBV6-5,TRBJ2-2,CASSYRPGELFF,TGTGCCAGCAGTTACCGTCCCGGGGAGCTGTTTTTT